The 24 T cell receptor beta chains below all came from one sample that was sequenced in a study of tumor and adjacent non-tumor tissue in lung cancer. This sample's RNA came from whole unsorted tissue. TCRbeta libraries were built with three rounds of nested PCR, modified from ARM-PCR. TCRdb analysed the multiplex PCR reads with MiXCR anew, one entry per CDR3 protein. This sample has 200,000 or so distinct CDR3 sequences, with about 76% found just once. Sequenced input: lung tumor tissue. These receptors were collected from a man in his fifties or sixties with non-small cell lung cancer.

The genes are TRBV11-2 and TRBJ2-7; 9 bases line up with TRBD1. CDR3 length: 15 amino acids. Germline CDR1 is SGHAT and CDR2 is FQNNGV. Trimming at V came to 4 bases and at J to 10 bases, leaving 14 bases not matched to a gene. CDR3 loop: CASSSTGGAVSVQYF. As DNA, the CDR3 is TGTGCCAGCAGCTCTACAGGGGGCGCAGTCTCCGTACAGTACTTC.

This chain uses TRBV6-2 or TRBV6-3 with TRBJ2-1, with D perhaps TRBD1 or TRBD2 (5 bases each). This CDR3 comprises 14 residues. Germline CDR1 reads MNHEY; CDR2 reads SVGEGT. V lost 1 base and J 6 bases, leaving 10 bases between the germline ends. The CDR3 is CASSYYGGRNEQFF. CDR3 sequence (DNA): TGTGCCAGCAGTTACTATGGGGGACGCAATGAGCAGTTCTTC.

As concerns this clonotype: This may be a read error: a much more frequent sequence differs by one nucleotide. The CDR3 DNA follows: TGCAGTGCTAGATCCTTCGCGGGAGACCACAAAGAGCAGTTCTTC. Translation: CSARSFAGDHKEQFF. V usage is TRBV20-1 and J usage is TRBJ2-1; 7 bases are shared with TRBD2. The CDR3 totals 15 residues. Per germline, CDR1 DFQATT and CDR2 SNEGSKA (reference sequence).

The rearrangement links TRBV6-1 to TRBJ2-5; 7 bases fit TRBD2. Per the germline V gene, CDR1 is MNHNS and CDR2 is SASEGT. V lost 4 bases to trimming and J lost 1 base; unmatched junction nucleotides: 6. The CDR3 runs to 15 residues. CDR3: CASSGQSSGQETQYF. The DNA for the CDR3 is TGTGCCAGCAGTGGCCAGTCTAGCGGCCAAGAGACCCAGTACTTC.

About this clonotype: A much larger clone differs by one base, so this may be a read error. This chain links TRBV6-1 with TRBJ1-1, with D possibly matching TRBD1 (5 bases). CDR1 and CDR2 from the germline V gene are MNHNS and SASEGT. V dropped 6 bases and J dropped 4 bases, with 9 bases sitting between them. The CDR3 length is 12 residues. CDR3 bases: TGTGCCAGCAGCCCCAGGGCCACTGAAGCTTTCTTT. Translation: CASSPRATEAFF.

This chain links TRBV6-1 with TRBJ2-2; no clear D gene. Germline lookup yields CDR1 MNHNS and CDR2 SASEGT. The CDR3 has 11 amino acids. CDR3 in amino acids: CGSSMPGELFF. CDR3 coding DNA: TGTGGCAGTAGTATGCCCGGGGAGCTGTTTTTT.

Notes on this clonotype: A much larger clone is a single base away; this may be a read error. This chain connects TRBV12-3 or TRBV12-4 to TRBJ2-4, with TRBD2 as a possible D gene (5 bases). CDR3 length equals 13 residues. Deletions cut 1 base from V and 11 bases from J, with 12 bases between. As DNA, the CDR3 is TGTGCCAGCAGTTTAGGAGTAGGAGGCTTTCAGTACTTC. Translating gives CASSLGVGGFQYF.

The gene calls are TRBV12-3 or TRBV12-4 and TRBJ1-2; 8 positions match TRBD1. Losses at the gene ends were 6 bases for V and 7 bases for J; bases not matched to a gene: 7. The CDR3 runs 13 residues. CDR3 sequence reads: CASSLLTGVGYTF. CDR3 DNA: TGTGCCAGCAGCTTACTGACAGGGGTTGGCTACACCTTC.

Regarding this clonotype: The CDR3 ends on some other residue instead of the conserved phenylalanine or tryptophan, so this is likely a read error. The DNA is left out, because the CDR3 cannot be placed on it with certainty; the CDR3 is given as TCRdb lists it. The chain joins TRBV29-1 to TRBJ2-7. Termini included, the CDR3 measures 12 amino acids. The germline CDR1 and CDR2 sequences are SQVTM and ANQGSEA. The CDR3: CSVEGSGHEQYL.

Note on this clonotype: This is likely a read error, given that the CDR3 carries no conserved phenylalanine or tryptophan at its end. The chain carries TRBV12-3 or TRBV12-4 and TRBJ2-7, with 7 bases matching TRBD1. With 6 bases clipped from V and 1 base from J, the junction kept 6 bases outside the gene matches. CDR3 length: 14 residues. As DNA, the CDR3 is TGTGCCAGCAGAGCGACAGGGAGATCCTACGAGCAGTACTTA. The encoded protein is CASRATGRSYEQYL.

Details on this clonotype: A much larger clonotype is one base distant, so this may be a read error. This chain uses TRBV29-1 with TRBJ1-1; D unclear. V was shortened by 6 bases and J by 1 base, with 15 bases between the two germline ends. The CDR3 runs 14 residues. Germline CDR1 reads SQVTM; CDR2 reads ANQGSEA. CDR3 protein: CSVARSLRNTEAFF. The CDR3 bases are TGCAGCGTGGCTCGGAGCCTAAGGAACACTGAAGCTTTCTTT.

This clonotype is medium-sized by share. The chain uses TRBV11-3 and TRBJ1-6; 9 positions agree with TRBD1. There are 16 residues in the CDR3. J gave up 8 bases and V 4 bases, and 9 bases lay outside the gene matches. Germline assignment: CDR1 SGHNT and CDR2 YENEEA. The CDR3 DNA sequence: TGTGCCAGCAGCTCCGGCGGGACAGGGTTACATTCACCCCTCCACTTT. Its protein product is CASSSGGTGLHSPLHF. Full variable domain (outside the CDR3, taken from reference TRBV11-3 and TRBJ1-6): EAGVVQSPRYKIIEKKQPVAFWCNPISGHNTLYWYLQNLGQGPELLIRYENEEAVDDSQLPKDRFSAERLKGVDSTLKIQPAELGDSAVYLCASSSGGTGLHSPLHFGNGTRLTVT.

This clonotype has only one observation. The chain recombines TRBV11-2 with TRBJ1-2; no definite D call. Trimming cost V 0 bases and J 8 bases, with 13 bases left between them. The CDR3 length is 14 residues. Germline CDR1 is SGHAT and CDR2 is FQNNGV. CDR3 residues: CASSLDASTSGYTF. The CDR3 DNA sequence: TGTGCCAGCAGCTTAGATGCAAGTACATCCGGCTACACCTTC. The full variable domain, rest sourced from reference TRBV11-2 and TRBJ1-2, is EAGVAQSPRYKIIEKRQSVAFWCNPISGHATLYWYQQILGQGPKLLIQFQNNGVVDDSQLPKDRFSAERLKGVDSTLKIQPAKLEDSAVYLCASSLDASTSGYTFGSGTRLTVV.

In this sample, this clonotype turned up many times. This chain connects TRBV5-5 to TRBJ1-2; tentatively, D is TRBD1 (5 bases). Germline assignment: CDR1 SGHKS and CDR2 YYEKEE (reference sequence). There are 12 residues in the CDR3. Trimming took off 1 base at V and 7 bases at J, with 8 bases between the two ends. The DNA for the CDR3 is TGTGCCAGCAGCTTGTCCGGGGGTGGCTACACCTTC. Translated, it gives CASSLSGGGYTF.

This chain uses TRBV4-2 with TRBJ2-7; tentatively, D is TRBD1 (6 bases). Trimming left V 2 bases short and J 3 bases short, with 14 bases between. The CDR3 is 15 amino acids. Germline CDR1 LGHNA, CDR2 YNFKEQ. CDR3 sequence: CASSQLLGHNYEQYF. DNA for the CDR3: TGTGCCAGCAGCCAACTACTGGGACACAACTACGAGCAGTACTTC.

Of note for this clonotype: Just one base apart from a much larger clone, this may be a read error. The rearrangement links TRBV10-1 to TRBJ1-2; 8 positions agree with TRBD1. The length of the CDR3 is 13 residues. The germline V gene encodes CDR1 WNHNN and CDR2 SYGVQD (reference sequence). The CDR3 spells CVSSDGQGYGYTF. DNA for the CDR3: TGCGTCAGCAGCGACGGACAGGGCTATGGCTACACCTTC.

As to this clonotype: Given the absence of the conserved phenylalanine or tryptophan at the CDR3 end, a read error is likely. The chain joins TRBV29-1 to TRBJ2-2, with TRBD1 matching 10 bases. This CDR3 has 14 amino acids. Germline assignment: CDR1 SQVTM and CDR2 ANQGSEA. The CDR3 protein is CSVQGQGNSGELFS. In DNA form, the CDR3 reads TGCAGCGTCCAGGGACAGGGGAACAGCGGGGAGCTGTTTTCT.

For this clonotype: One end of the junction varies from germline; a read error may be responsible. V is TRBV11-1 and J is TRBJ2-1, with TRBD1 identical over 8 bases. CDR1 is SGHAT and CDR2 is FQDESV in the germline V gene (reference sequence). The CDR3 extends over 17 amino acids. CDR3 nucleotides: TGTGCCAGCAGCTCCGGACAGGGAAAACTTGGAAGCAATGAGCGGTTCTTC. This translates into CASSSGQGKLGSNERFF. Full variable domain (missing parts from reference TRBV11-1 and TRBJ2-1): EAEVAQSPRYKITEKSQAVAFWCDPISGHATLYWYRQILGQGPELLVQFQDESVVDDSQLPKDRFSAERLKGVDSTLKIQPAELGDSAMYLCASSSGQGKLGSNERFFGPGTRLTVL.

A remark on this clonotype: This likely comes from a read error, as the CDR3 has no conserved phenylalanine or tryptophan at its end. This chain joins TRBV11-3 and TRBJ2-3; the D is unclear. The J call is in doubt because the DNA end fits TRBJ1-5 better. CDR1 is SGHNT, CDR2 YENEEA, per germline. The CDR3 spans 15 residues. Here the CDR3 reads CASSLDPPPADTQHS. For the CDR3, the DNA is TGCGCCAGCAGCTTAGACCCCCCCCCGGCGGATACGCAGCATTCT.

The rearrangement joins TRBV20-1 to TRBJ1-2, with unresolved D. There are 15 residues in the CDR3. The V gene lost 6 bases and the J gene lost 0 bases, with 17 bases spanning the gap. Germline V gives CDR1 DFQATT, CDR2 SNEGSKA (reference sequence). CDR3 region: CSASGSAASNYGYTF. The CDR3 DNA sequence: TGCAGTGCCAGTGGCTCGGCAGCCTCTAACTATGGCTACACCTTC.

This chain joins TRBV5-6 and TRBJ2-7; possibly TRBD1 or TRBD2 for D (5 bases each). V dropped 5 bases and J dropped 6 bases, with 9 bases sitting between them. Germline CDR1 reads SGHDT; CDR2 reads YYEEEE. The CDR3 length is 11 residues. CDR3 amino acids: CASRRGAEQYF. CDR3 bases: TGTGCCAGCAGGAGGGGTGCCGAGCAGTACTTC. Drawing the rest from reference TRBV5-6 and TRBJ2-7, the complete variable domain is DAGVTQSPTHLIKTRGQQVTLRCSPKSGHDTVSWYQQALGQGPQFIFQYYEEEERQRGNFPDRFSGHQFPNYSSELNVNALLLGDSALYLCASRRGAEQYFGPGTRLTVT.

With respect to this clonotype: With a much larger clone just one base away, this may be a read error. The gene calls are TRBV24-1 and TRBJ1-2, with D possibly matching TRBD1 (6 bases). The V gene's germline CDR1 is KGHDR and CDR2 SFDVKD. The V end was cut by 4 bases, the J end by 6 bases, with 14 bases between. The CDR3 loop spans 14 amino acids. The CDR3 nucleotides read TGTGCCACCAGTGACTCCAGGAGGGGGGATGGCTACACCTTC. It translates to CATSDSRRGDGYTF.

In regard to this clonotype: A read error may account for a junction end that differs from germline. The chain combines TRBV20-1 with TRBJ2-5; 14 bases map to TRBD2. The CDR3 totals 17 residues. Germline-derived CDR1 and CDR2 are DFQATT and SNEGSKA (reference sequence). The CDR3 sequence: CSARLFPLGLAGETQYF. In DNA form, the CDR3 reads TGCAGTGCTAGACTCTTTCCCTTGGGACTAGCGGGAGAGACCCAGTACTTT.

This clonotype has just a few counts. This may be a read error: a much more frequent sequence differs by one nucleotide. The V gene is TRBV4-2, the J gene TRBJ1-2; 7 nucleotides match TRBD1. This CDR3 has 12 amino acids. Trimming cost V 10 bases and J 2 bases; bases outside gene matches: 4. The V gene's germline CDR1 is LGHNA and CDR2 YNFKEQ. The chain's CDR3 is CANMTGNYGYTF. The CDR3 bases are TGTGCCAATATGACAGGGAACTATGGCTACACCTTC.